This T cell receptor (beta chain) came from a study of T cells after yellow fever vaccination (dated by TCRdb to between 2018 and 2021). At the level of the whole study: The SMART-Seq v4 Ultra Low Input RNA kit was used to prepare libraries from fractions with low cell numbers. To follow T-cell clones before and after primary and booster YFV17D yellow fever vaccination, bulk TCR alpha and beta repertoires were sequenced over time. Two healthy male donors, one aged 18 to 29 and one aged 30 to 39 years, were included in the cohort. Blood was collected at multiple timepoints before and after primary and secondary immunization, and bulk PBMC replicates and cell subsets were isolated. General study outcomes and caveats: Because only two donors were included in the study, the extent to which the findings can be generalized is limited. Most clones expanded after primary vaccination (approximately 97% of CD4 and around 88% of CD8) were re-detected after the booster, suggesting that broad memory maintenance occurred. A small fraction of clonotypes appeared in both the CD4 and CD8 compartments, likely as a result of convergent recombination. Computational filtering was required because FACS-sorted repertoires could contain abundant contaminating clonotypes from the bulk population. The secondary T-cell response was found to be weaker but faster than the primary response, with a peak reached on day 5 rather than on day 15.

TCR cDNA was synthesized by 5'RACE template switching, which introduced a universal primer site and unique molecular identifiers. cDNA synthesis was primed from both the TCR alpha and TCR beta constant segments. Library amplification used two PCR steps, and the second PCR step added sample barcodes and sequencing adapters. Libraries were sequenced on Illumina HiSeq 2500 (2x100 bp) or NovaSeq (2x150 bp). Regarding the original processing steps: MIGEC handled demultiplexing of reads and collapsing into UMI consensus sequences, while MiXCR performed V(D)J alignment. Vaccine-responding clonotypes were defined with edgeR using replicate PBMC samples, requiring FDR below 0.01 and a log2 fold change above 5 up to day 15. Bulk clonotypes were assigned CD4 or CD8 identity according to which sequenced CD4 or CD8 repertoire held them at higher abundance. TCRdb reanalyzed the raw reads on its own, using fastp at Q25 for trimming and MiXCR for clone calling, and kept in-frame beta chains. Each entry is one CDR3 protein sequence, shown with its most common DNA and genes. The V and J calls here are based on TCRdb, not the publication. This sample has under 700,000 distinct CDR3 sequences in its table, and roughly a sixth of those were observed once. The top ten hold 17% of the sample.

About this clonotype: Its antigen remains undetermined. The sample holds no much larger clone one base away, and base qualities are not on file.

The germline V end is reduced by 2 bases and the J end by 2 bases; junction bases left unmatched: 9. The germline V gene (reference sequence) supplies CDR1 SEHNR and CDR2 FQNEAQ. Counted from cysteine to phenylalanine, this CDR3 has 17 amino acids. Only the CDR3 DNA is retained, 51 bases long and in frame from the first base. What this sample's treatment or condition label stands for: live attenuated yellow fever vaccine strain. At every blood-draw timepoint, two biological replicates of bulk PBMCs were collected. PBMCs were isolated from peripheral blood using a standard Ficoll-Paque protocol. RNA was extracted with TriZol from bulk PBMCs, CD4 and CD8 fractions, and dextramer-positive and dextramer-negative fractions.

Sequencing used PBMCs, obtained less than 6 days after the first yellow fever vaccination. Recombination linked TRBV7-9 to TRBJ2-1, and TRBD2 aligns with 7 junction nucleotides. This sequence originates from a man between 18 and 35 years old who received the YFV17D yellow fever vaccine. The CDR3 corresponds to CASSLLGGRAAYNEQFF. Read as DNA, the sequence is TGTGCCAGCAGCTTATTGGGGGGGAGGGCCGCCTACAATGAGCAGTTCTTC. This CDR3, with the reference TRBV7-9 and TRBJ2-1 proteins standing in past its ends, gives the full variable domain DTGVSQNPRHKITKRGQNVTFRCDPISEHNRLYWYRQTLGQGPEFLTYFQNEAQLEKSRLLSDRFSAERPKGSFSTLEIQRTEQGDSAMYLCASSLLGGRAAYNEQFFGPGTRLTVL.